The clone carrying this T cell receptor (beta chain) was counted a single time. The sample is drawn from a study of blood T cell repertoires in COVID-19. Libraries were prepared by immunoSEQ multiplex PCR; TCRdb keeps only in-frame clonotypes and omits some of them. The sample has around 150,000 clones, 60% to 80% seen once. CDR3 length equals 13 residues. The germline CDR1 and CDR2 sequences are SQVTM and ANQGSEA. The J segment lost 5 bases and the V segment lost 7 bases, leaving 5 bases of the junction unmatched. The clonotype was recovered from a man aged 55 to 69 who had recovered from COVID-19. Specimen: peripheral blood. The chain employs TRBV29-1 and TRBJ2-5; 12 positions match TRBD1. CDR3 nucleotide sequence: TGCAGCGGGGGACAGGGGGCGAGCGAGACCCAGTACTTC. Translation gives CSGGQGASETQYF.